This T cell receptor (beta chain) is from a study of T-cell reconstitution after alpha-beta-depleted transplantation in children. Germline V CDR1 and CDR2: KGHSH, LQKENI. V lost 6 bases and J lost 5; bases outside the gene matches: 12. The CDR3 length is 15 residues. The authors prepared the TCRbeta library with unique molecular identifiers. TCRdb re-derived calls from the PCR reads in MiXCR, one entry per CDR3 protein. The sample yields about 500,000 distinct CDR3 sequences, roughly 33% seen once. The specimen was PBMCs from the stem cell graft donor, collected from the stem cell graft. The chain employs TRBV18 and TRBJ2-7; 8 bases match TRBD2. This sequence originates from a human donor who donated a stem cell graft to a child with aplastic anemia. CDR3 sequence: CASSISGGAQNEQYF. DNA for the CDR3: TGTGCCAGCTCGATCTCGGGGGGGGCTCAAAACGAGCAGTACTTC. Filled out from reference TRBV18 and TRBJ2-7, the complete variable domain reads NAGVMQNPRHLVRRRGQEARLRCSPMKGHSHVYWYRQLPEEGLKFMVYLQKENIIDESGMPKERFSAEFPKEGPSILRIQQVVRGDSAAYFCASSISGGAQNEQYFGPGTRLTVT.